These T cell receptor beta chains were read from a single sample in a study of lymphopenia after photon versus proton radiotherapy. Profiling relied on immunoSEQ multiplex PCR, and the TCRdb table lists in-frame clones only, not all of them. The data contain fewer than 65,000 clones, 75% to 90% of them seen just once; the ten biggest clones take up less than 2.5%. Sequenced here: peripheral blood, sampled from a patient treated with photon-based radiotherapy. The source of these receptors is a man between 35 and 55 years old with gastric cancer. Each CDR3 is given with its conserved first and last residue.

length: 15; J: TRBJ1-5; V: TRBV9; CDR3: CASSKGGVSNQPQHF
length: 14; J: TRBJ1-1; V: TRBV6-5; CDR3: CASSKQDMNTEAFF
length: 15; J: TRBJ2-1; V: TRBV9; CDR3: CASSVAGDSYNEQFF
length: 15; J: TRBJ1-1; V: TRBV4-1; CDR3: CASRRGTGGNTEAFF
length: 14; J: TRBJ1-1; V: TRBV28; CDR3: CASSRDRAVTEAFF
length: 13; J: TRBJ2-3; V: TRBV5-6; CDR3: CASSLGTRDTQYF
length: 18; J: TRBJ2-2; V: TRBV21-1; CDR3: CASSKAGGRKHNTGELFF
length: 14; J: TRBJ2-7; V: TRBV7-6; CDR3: CASSLAGRAYEQYF
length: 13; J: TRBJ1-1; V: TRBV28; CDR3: CASSSGMNTEAFF
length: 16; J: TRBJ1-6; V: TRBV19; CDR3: CASSILLSGINSPLHF
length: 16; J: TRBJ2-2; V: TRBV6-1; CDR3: CASSDPGFTNTGELFF
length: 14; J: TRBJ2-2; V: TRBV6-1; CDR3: CASSFGTGSGELFF
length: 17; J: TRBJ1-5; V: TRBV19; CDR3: CASSIGDLTYSNQPQHF
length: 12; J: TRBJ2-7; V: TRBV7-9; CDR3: CASSPVVYEQYF
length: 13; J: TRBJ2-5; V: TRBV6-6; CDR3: CASSLTHLETQYF
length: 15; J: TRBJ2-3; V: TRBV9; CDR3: CASSPTSGGADTQYF
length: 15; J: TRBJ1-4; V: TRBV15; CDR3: CATSSRRGIGEKLFF
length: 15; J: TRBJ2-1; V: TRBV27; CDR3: CASSSQRGDYNEQFF
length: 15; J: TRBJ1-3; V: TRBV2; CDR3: CASSEARGYGNTIYF
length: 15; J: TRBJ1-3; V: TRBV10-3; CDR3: CAISLRGGSGNTIYF
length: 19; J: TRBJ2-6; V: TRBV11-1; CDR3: CASSLPGDRAGSGANVLTF
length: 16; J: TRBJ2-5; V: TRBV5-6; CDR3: CASSVSTGSSQETQYF
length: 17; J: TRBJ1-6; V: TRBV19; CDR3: CASSKTPAASYNSPLHF
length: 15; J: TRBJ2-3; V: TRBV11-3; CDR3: CASSLGQLGTDTQYF
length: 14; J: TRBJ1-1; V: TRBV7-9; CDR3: CASSLGHMNTEAFF
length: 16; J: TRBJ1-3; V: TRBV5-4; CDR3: CASSPRSGYTGNTIYF
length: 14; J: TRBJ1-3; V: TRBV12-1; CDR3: CASSFDSSGNTIYF
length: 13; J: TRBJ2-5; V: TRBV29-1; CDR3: CSVALGSEETQYF
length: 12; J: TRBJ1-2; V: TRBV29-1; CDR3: CSVGASNYGYTF
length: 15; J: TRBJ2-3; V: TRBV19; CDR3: CASSFRRGVGDTQYF
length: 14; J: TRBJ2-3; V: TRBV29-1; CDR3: CSAQSYSSTDTQYF
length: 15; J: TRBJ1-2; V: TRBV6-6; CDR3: CASTERVRAGYGYTF
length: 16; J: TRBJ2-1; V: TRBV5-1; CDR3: CASSLARGSSYNEQFF